This entry features one T cell receptor (beta chain) sequence. All TCR cDNA molecules were individually tagged with a unique molecular identifier. One entry per CDR3 protein results from TCRdb running MiXCR on the 5' RACE reads. The table includes tens of thousands of distinct CDR3 sequences, less than 9% detected once. The time point is: sample taken at primary tumor resection. Tumor, nontumor lung or frozen PBMC supplied whole RNA that was sequenced unsorted. Patients with untreated early-stage non-small cell lung cancer, numbering some 72, were the donors. V lost 7 bases and J lost 8, with 15 bases in between. The CDR3 length is 13 residues. Germline CDR1 and CDR2: MDHEN and SYDVKM. The data derive from a study of spatial heterogeneity in lung cancer. About the study: Alpha-chain detections were consistently fewer than beta-chain detections among the sequences. For the average unique TCR and UMI combination, more than ten occurrences appeared in raw reads.

The chain has TRBV28 and TRBJ2-1; D not certain. This receptor was identified in a female donor with early-stage non-small cell lung cancer. Sequencing used PBMCs, obtained at surgery. The CDR3 sequence is CASKFLFGHEQFF. Here the CDR3 DNA reads TGTGCCAGCAAATTCCTCTTCGGGCATGAGCAGTTCTTC.